A selection of T cell receptor beta chains follows, all from one sample in a study of T cell changes during pregnancy in multiple sclerosis. Here immunoSEQ multiplex PCR was the method, and the copy in TCRdb shows in-frame clones only, minus some. This sample has approximately 70,000 clones, with 92% found just once. The sequencing here drew on peripheral blood, taken in the second trimester of pregnancy. The receptors stem from a female donor in good health, enrolled as a control in a pregnancy study. Both conserved end residues are part of each CDR3. For some rows the clone size is stated as once, few or many, or as a class when expanded; others skip it.

clone_size	v_call	j_call	cdr3_length	cdr3_aa
-	TRBV25-1	TRBJ1-2	14	CASSGDRGLSGYTF
-	TRBV19	TRBJ2-5	14	CASSTPNRGQTQYF
-	TRBV19	TRBJ1-6	17	CASEPGQDLSYNSPLHF
-	TRBV9	TRBJ2-3	16	CASSADNPGGTDTQYF
-	TRBV11-2	TRBJ2-5	16	CASSFGGGAGKETQYF
-	TRBV5-4	TRBJ1-4	15	CASSPGDSGNEKLFF
-	TRBV28	TRBJ1-5	20	CASSLWGGLRVSSSNQPQHF
-	TRBV9	TRBJ2-7	16	CASSPDGSGRSHEQYF
-	TRBV25-1	TRBJ2-7	18	CASSESRIGTSGSYEQYF
-	TRBV7-2	TRBJ2-5	14	CVSTTYGRRETQYF
-	TRBV30	TRBJ1-1	15	CAWSFPGQGWSGAFF
-	TRBV6-6	TRBJ2-1	13	CATSSGAYNEQFF
-	TRBV5-1	TRBJ2-3	13	CASSSGNADTQYF
-	TRBV30	TRBJ1-4	15	CAWSRLDRRNEKLFF
-	TRBV7-9	TRBJ2-3	16	CASSEGLAAYTDTQYF
once	TRBV10-3	TRBJ2-2	17	CAISESRGTGVAGELFF
-	TRBV6-1	TRBJ2-7	13	CASRAGVTYEQYF